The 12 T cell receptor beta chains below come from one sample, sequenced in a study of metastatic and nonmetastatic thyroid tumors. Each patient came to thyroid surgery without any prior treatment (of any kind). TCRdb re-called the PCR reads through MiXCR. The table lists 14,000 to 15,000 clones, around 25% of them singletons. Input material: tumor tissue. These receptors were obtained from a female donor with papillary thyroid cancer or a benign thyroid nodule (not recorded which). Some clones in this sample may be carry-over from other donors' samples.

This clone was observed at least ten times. The CDR3 DNA follows: TGTGCCAGTACCGACCTCCGGAATGAAAAACTGTTTTTT. Protein sequence: CASTDLRNEKLFF. The chain links TRBV19 to TRBJ1-4; D unclear. Germline values: CDR1 LNHDA, CDR2 SQIVND (reference sequence). Trimming took off 7 bases at V and 5 bases at J, with 11 bases between the two ends. The CDR3 length is 13 residues.

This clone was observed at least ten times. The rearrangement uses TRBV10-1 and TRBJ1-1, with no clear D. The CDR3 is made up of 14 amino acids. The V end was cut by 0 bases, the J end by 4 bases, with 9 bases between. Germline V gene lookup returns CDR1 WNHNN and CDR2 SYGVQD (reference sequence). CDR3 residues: CASSESSTVTEAFF. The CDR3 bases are TGCGCCAGCAGTGAGTCGAGTACAGTCACTGAAGCTTTCTTT.

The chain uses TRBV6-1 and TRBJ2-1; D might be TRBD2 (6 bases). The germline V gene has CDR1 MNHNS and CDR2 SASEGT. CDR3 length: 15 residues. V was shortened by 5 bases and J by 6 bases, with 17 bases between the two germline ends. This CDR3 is CASSHQGMGGNEQFF. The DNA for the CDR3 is TGTGCCAGCAGTCACCAGGGAATGGGGGGCAATGAGCAGTTCTTC.

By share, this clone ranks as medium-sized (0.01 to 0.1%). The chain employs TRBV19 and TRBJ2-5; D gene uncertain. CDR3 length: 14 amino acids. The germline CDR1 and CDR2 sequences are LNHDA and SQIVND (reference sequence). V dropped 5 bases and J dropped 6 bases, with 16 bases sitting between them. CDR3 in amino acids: CASSSLHPDQTQYF. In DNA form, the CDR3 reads TGTGCCAGTAGTTCGCTCCACCCGGACCAGACCCAGTACTTC.

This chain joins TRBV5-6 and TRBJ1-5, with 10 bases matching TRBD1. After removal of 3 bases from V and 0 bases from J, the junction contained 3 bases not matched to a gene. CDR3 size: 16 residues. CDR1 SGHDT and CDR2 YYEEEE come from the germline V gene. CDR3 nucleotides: TGTGCCAGCAGCTCCGGGACAGGGGTTAGCAATCAGCCCCAGCATTTT. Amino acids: CASSSGTGVSNQPQHF. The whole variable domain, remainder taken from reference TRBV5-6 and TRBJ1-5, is DAGVTQSPTHLIKTRGQQVTLRCSPKSGHDTVSWYQQALGQGPQFIFQYYEEEERQRGNFPDRFSGHQFPNYSSELNVNALLLGDSALYLCASSSGTGVSNQPQHFGDGTRLSIL.

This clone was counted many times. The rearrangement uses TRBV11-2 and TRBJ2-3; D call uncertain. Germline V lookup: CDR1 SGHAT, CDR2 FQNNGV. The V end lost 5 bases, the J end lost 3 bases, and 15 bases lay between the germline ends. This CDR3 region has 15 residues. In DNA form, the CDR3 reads TGTGCCAGCAGCCCCCAACTACAACTAACAGATACGCAGTATTTT. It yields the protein CASSPQLQLTDTQYF.

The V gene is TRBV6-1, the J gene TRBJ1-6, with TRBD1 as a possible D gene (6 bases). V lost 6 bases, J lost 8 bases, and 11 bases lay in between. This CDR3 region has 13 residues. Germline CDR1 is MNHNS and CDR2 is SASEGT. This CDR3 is CASRGAIYSPLHF. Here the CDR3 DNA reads TGTGCCAGCAGGGGGGCTATTTATTCACCCCTCCACTTT.

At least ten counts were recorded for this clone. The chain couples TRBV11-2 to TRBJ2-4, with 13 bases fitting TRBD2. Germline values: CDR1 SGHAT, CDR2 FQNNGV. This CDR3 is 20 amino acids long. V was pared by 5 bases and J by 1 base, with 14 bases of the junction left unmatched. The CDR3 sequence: CASSPTPGLAGDSAKNIQYF. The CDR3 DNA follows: TGTGCCAGCAGCCCGACACCAGGACTAGCGGGAGACTCGGCCAAAAACATTCAGTACTTC. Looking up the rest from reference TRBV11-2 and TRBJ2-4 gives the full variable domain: EAGVAQSPRYKIIEKRQSVAFWCNPISGHATLYWYQQILGQGPKLLIQFQNNGVVDDSQLPKDRFSAERLKGVDSTLKIQPAKLEDSAVYLCASSPTPGLAGDSAKNIQYFGAGTRLSVL.

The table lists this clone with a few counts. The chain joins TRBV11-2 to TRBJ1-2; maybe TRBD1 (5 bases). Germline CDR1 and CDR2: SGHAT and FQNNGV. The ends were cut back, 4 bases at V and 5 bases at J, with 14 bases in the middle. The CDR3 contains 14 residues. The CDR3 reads CASSSGTEGYGYTF. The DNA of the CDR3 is TGTGCCAGCAGCTCGGGGACGGAGGGGTATGGCTACACCTTC. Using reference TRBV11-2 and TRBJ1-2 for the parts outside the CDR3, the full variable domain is EAGVAQSPRYKIIEKRQSVAFWCNPISGHATLYWYQQILGQGPKLLIQFQNNGVVDDSQLPKDRFSAERLKGVDSTLKIQPAKLEDSAVYLCASSSGTEGYGYTFGSGTRLTVV.

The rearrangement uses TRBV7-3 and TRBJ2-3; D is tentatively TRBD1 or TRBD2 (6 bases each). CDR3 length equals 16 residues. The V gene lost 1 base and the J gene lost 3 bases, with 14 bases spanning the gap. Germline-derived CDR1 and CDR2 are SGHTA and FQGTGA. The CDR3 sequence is CASSLRGAGQTDTQYF. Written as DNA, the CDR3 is TGTGCCAGCAGCTTAAGGGGGGCAGGGCAAACAGATACGCAGTATTTT.

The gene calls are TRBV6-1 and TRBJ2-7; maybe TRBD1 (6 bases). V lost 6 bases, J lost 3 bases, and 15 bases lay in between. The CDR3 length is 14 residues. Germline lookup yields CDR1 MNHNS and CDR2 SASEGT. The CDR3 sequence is CASSRDPGDYEQYF. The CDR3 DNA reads TGTGCCAGCAGCCGGGACCCAGGGGACTACGAGCAGTACTTC.

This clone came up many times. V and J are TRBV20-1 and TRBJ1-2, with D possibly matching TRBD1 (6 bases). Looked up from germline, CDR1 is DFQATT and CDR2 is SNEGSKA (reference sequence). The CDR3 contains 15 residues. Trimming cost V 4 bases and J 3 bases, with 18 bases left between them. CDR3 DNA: TGCAGTGCTATCTCACAGGGAGGAATGGACTATGGCTACACCTTC. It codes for CSAISQGGMDYGYTF.